Below, one T cell receptor beta chain is given with its context. This clonotype was recorded at least ten times. What this receptor recognizes is not known. The record has no base qualities; no much larger clone is one base away. The data belong to a study of CD8 T cells in ankylosing spondylitis (dated by TCRdb to 2016 to 2017). Background on the whole study: The study set out to find disease-linked TCR variants by profiling T cell receptor beta repertoires in ankylosing spondylitis patients and healthy donors. Peripheral blood samples were taken, and synovial fluid was additionally collected from ankylosing spondylitis patients. The whole study cohort included under 140 healthy donors and some 27 ankylosing spondylitis patients.

What the authors observed across the whole study: The disease-linked clones had a CD8+ phenotype and were found at relatively low frequencies in peripheral blood. Some motif variants had previously been reported in the synovial fluid and blood of reactive arthritis patients, which suggests shared mechanisms of disease initiation. The disease-linked clones were reported to be significantly enriched in matched synovial fluid samples from ankylosing spondylitis patients. A TCR beta motif of several highly homologous amino acid variants appeared characteristic of blood from ankylosing spondylitis patients.

Sequencing instrument: Illumina HiSeq 2500. TCR beta libraries were prepared by quantitative 5'-RACE with molecular barcodes. The study's own analysis went as follows. A new computational method, built on a probabilistic model of VDJ rearrangement, was used to identify disease-linked TCR variants. Starting from the raw public reads, TCRdb applied fastp trimming at Q25, assembled clones with MiXCR and retained in-frame beta chains. CDR3 protein sequences are deduplicated, and each keeps its most common genes and DNA. The V and J calls and clone size are TCRdb's, not the authors'. The table for this sample lists around 150,000 distinct CDR3 sequences; about 7% of them were counted only once. Roughly 12% of the sample is held by the ten biggest clonotypes. CDR1 and CDR2 are drawn from the germline V gene: KGHSH, LQKENI. Compared with germline, V lacks 3 bases and J lacks 5 bases; bases without a gene match: 3. The CDR3, cysteine through phenylalanine, is 14 amino acids long. The CDR3 DNA has 42 bases and is translated from base 1.

This receptor was identified in a female donor with ankylosing spondylitis or in good health (not recorded which). Input material: blood, either unsorted or a sorted T cell fraction (not recorded which). Here the chain combines TRBV18 and TRBJ1-4, with TRBD1 identical over 7 junction bases. The base sequence is TGTGCCAGCTCACCTGCAGGGGGGAATGAAAAACTGTTTTTT. Its translation reads: CASSPAGGNEKLFF.